What follows are 28 T cell receptor beta chains derived from one specimen sequenced in a study of tumor-infiltrating lymphocytes in primary liver carcinoma. A primer in the constant region served to generate TCR beta cDNA from roughly 550 ng of total RNA. Each TCR beta library was derived from three nested multiplex PCR rounds that employed slightly modified ARM-PCR. The first two PCR rounds, around 11 cycles each, used TRBV1-TRBV30 forward primers and a C-beta reverse primer. From the multiplex PCR reads, TCRdb called clonotypes with MiXCR, one entry per CDR3 protein. The sample has 70,000 to 95,000 distinct CDR3 sequences; about 72% are singletons. From unsorted bulk tissue weighing about 20-31 mg, DNA and RNA were co-extracted. The sequenced material came from liver tumor tissue from sampling region 4. This sample's subset: tumor region T4, right-lateral pole. These receptors were obtained from a middle-aged man with primary liver carcinoma and hepatitis B virus infection.

The chain uses TRBV6-2 or TRBV6-3 and TRBJ2-6, with D possibly being TRBD1 (5 bases). The CDR3 is 16 amino acids. The V end lost 7 bases, the J end lost 3 bases, and 16 bases lay between the germline ends. Per the germline V gene, CDR1 is MNHEY and CDR2 is SVGEGT. CDR3 coding DNA: TGTGCCAGCAATTTAGGTCAGGGAATTGGGGCCAACGTCCTGACTTTC. It codes for CASNLGQGIGANVLTF.

A word on this clonotype: At one end the junction does not follow the germline gene, possibly because of a read error. V and J are TRBV24-1 and TRBJ1-5; D is unresolved. Germline CDR1 KGHDR, CDR2 SFDVKD. This CDR3 is built from 12 residues. This CDR3 is CATSDGFGPQRF. In nucleotides, the CDR3 is TGTGCCACCAGTGACGGTTTTGGGCCCCAGCGTTTT.

As for this clonotype: This likely comes from a read error, as the CDR3 has no conserved phenylalanine or tryptophan at its end. This chain joins TRBV29-1 and TRBJ2-1; the match to TRBD2 covers 14 bases. The CDR3 is 14 amino acids. The J segment lost 12 bases and the V segment lost 4 bases, leaving 8 bases of the junction unmatched. The germline CDR1 and CDR2 sequences are SQVTM and ANQGSEA. The CDR3 sequence is CSVAGTSGSDVQFL. The CDR3 DNA follows: TGCAGCGTTGCCGGGACTAGCGGGAGTGATGTGCAGTTCCTC.

The chain couples TRBV10-1 to TRBJ2-3; TRBD2 agrees at 7 bases. This CDR3 spans 15 amino acids. Germline loops: CDR1 WNHNN, CDR2 SYGVQD (reference sequence). V shed 0 bases, J shed 9 bases, and the junction held 9 bases outside the gene matches. CDR3 nucleotide sequence: TGCGCCAGCAGTGAGTCCACCGCGGGAGACGGGACGCAGTATTTT. It codes for CASSESTAGDGTQYF.

Of note for this clonotype: A read error may account for a junction end that differs from germline. The rearrangement links TRBV4-2 to TRBJ2-2; D might be TRBD2 (6 bases). The germline V gene encodes CDR1 LGHNA and CDR2 YNFKEQ. The CDR3 has 15 residues. CDR3 nucleotide sequence: TGTGTCAGCAGCCAAGAACACGGGGGAACCGGGGAGCTGTTTTTT. It is translated as CVSSQEHGGTGELFF.

Details on this clonotype: The CDR3 does not end in the conserved phenylalanine or tryptophan, so this is likely a read error. The J gene is TRBJ2-7, the V gene TRBV29-1; no definite D call. The CDR3 has 14 amino acids. V was cut by 3 bases and J by 0 bases, with 12 bases left in between. Germline CDR1 and CDR2: SQVTM and ANQGSEA. The CDR3 DNA sequence: TGCAGCGTTGACATATCAGGCAGCTCCTACGAGCAGTACCTC. Translating gives CSVDISGSSYEQYL.

V is TRBV18 and J is TRBJ2-5, with a tentative D call TRBD1 (5 bases). Trimming took off 2 bases at V and 2 bases at J, with 12 bases between the two ends. The CDR3 length is 15 residues. The germline V gene encodes CDR1 KGHSH and CDR2 LQKENI. The CDR3 sequence is CASSPSTGIQETQYF. In DNA, the CDR3 is TGTGCCAGCTCACCAAGCACAGGAATACAAGAGACCCAGTACTTC.

The chain employs TRBV10-3 and TRBJ2-1; TRBD2 is a possible D gene (5 bases). V was pared by 7 bases and J by 7 bases, with 20 bases between. Germline loops: CDR1 ENHRY, CDR2 SYGVKD. CDR3 length equals 15 residues. CDR3 DNA sequence: TGTGCCATCAATTCAGTGACTAACGGCATTAATGAGCAGTTCTTC. As protein: CAINSVTNGINEQFF.

Worth noting for this clonotype: A read error may produce the germline difference seen at one junction end. The gene calls are TRBV6-5 and TRBJ2-7, with TRBD1 as a possible D gene (6 bases). The germline gives CDR1 MNHEY, CDR2 SVGAGI. This CDR3 contains 16 residues. CDR3 amino acids: CASSYSGTWDSYEQYF. CDR3 sequence (DNA): TGCGCCAGCAGTTACTCCGGGACATGGGACTCCTACGAGCAGTACTTC.

A remark on this clonotype: The conserved closing phenylalanine or tryptophan is absent in this CDR3, likely reflecting a read error. The chain joins TRBV6-6 to TRBJ2-3; maybe TRBD2 (5 bases). CDR3 length: 14 amino acids. CDR1 and CDR2 from the germline V gene are MNHNY and SVGAGI (reference sequence). The CDR3 nucleotides are TGTGCTAGCAGTTTCCTAGCAGGAACAGATACGCAGTATCTT. Its protein product is CASSFLAGTDTQYL.

The chain employs TRBV6-5 and TRBJ1-1, with D maybe TRBD1 (6 bases). CDR1 and CDR2 (germline): MNHEY, SVGAGI. Trimming stripped 6 bases from V and 7 bases from J, with 21 bases between. The CDR3 sequence is 15 residues long. The CDR3 here is CASRDTRTVNIEAFF. The CDR3, as DNA: TGTGCCAGCAGAGACACCAGGACAGTGAATATTGAAGCTTTCTTT.

This clonotype has at least ten counts. The chain uses TRBV29-1 and TRBJ2-4; 8 bases are shared with TRBD1. In germline, CDR1 is SQVTM, CDR2 ANQGSEA. This CDR3 is built from 13 residues. The V segment lost 6 bases and the J segment 9 bases; nucleotides outside the gene matches: 10. The CDR3: CSVTGEEGIIQYF. The CDR3 DNA sequence: TGCAGCGTGACAGGGGAAGAGGGGATCATTCAGTACTTC.

With regard to this clonotype: A clone one base away is much larger, so this may be a read error. The chain recombines TRBV5-1 with TRBJ2-5, with TRBD1 matching 7 bases. There are 13 residues in the CDR3. Germline V gene lookup returns CDR1 SGHRS and CDR2 YFSETQ. Unmatched junction bases numbered 7, after V lost 3 bases and J lost 8 bases. The CDR3 loop reads CASSYGGQDTQYF. In DNA form, the CDR3 reads TGCGCCAGCAGCTATGGAGGACAGGACACCCAGTACTTC.

V and J are TRBV5-1 and TRBJ2-1; 10 bases are a match to TRBD2. J gave up 6 bases and V 7 bases, and 13 bases lay outside the gene matches. Looked up from germline, CDR1 is SGHRS and CDR2 is YFSETQ. The CDR3 extends over 16 amino acids. The CDR3 is CASEKLAGSSRNEQFF. CDR3 bases: TGCGCCAGCGAGAAACTAGCGGGAAGCTCCCGCAATGAGCAGTTCTTC.

At least ten counts were recorded for this clonotype. The chain links TRBV4-1 to TRBJ1-5; 7 bases fit TRBD1. This CDR3 has 14 amino acids. CDR1 and CDR2 (germline): MGHRA, YSYEKL. V shed 3 bases, J shed 9 bases, and the junction held 8 bases outside the gene matches. CDR3 sequence reads: CASSHRQGLGPQHF. The CDR3 nucleotides read TGCGCCAGCAGCCACCGACAGGGTCTAGGGCCCCAGCATTTT.

The V call is TRBV4-2, the J call TRBJ2-7; D unclear. V lost 0 bases to trimming and J lost 12 bases, with 15 bases between them. CDR3 size: 13 residues. Germline CDR1 is LGHNA and CDR2 is YNFKEQ. As DNA, the CDR3 is TGTGCCAGCAGCCAAGATACCCTCTACAAGCGGTACTTC. Encoded protein: CASSQDTLYKRYF.

The chain joins TRBV6-1 to TRBJ1-6; possibly TRBD1 for D (6 bases). The CDR3 runs 17 residues. CDR1 is MNHNS and CDR2 is SASEGT in the germline V gene. The germline V and J ends were trimmed by 11 bases and 1 base, with 21 bases remaining between them. The CDR3 reads CAGNWDMGTSYNSPLHF. The CDR3 DNA is TGTGCCGGCAACTGGGACATGGGGACGTCCTATAATTCACCCCTCCACTTT.

Of note for this clonotype: The missing conserved phenylalanine or tryptophan at the end of this CDR3 makes a read error likely. This chain connects TRBV29-1 to TRBJ1-2; D is unresolved. CDR1 SQVTM and CDR2 ANQGSEA come from the germline V gene. The CDR3 spans 14 residues. V gave up 6 bases and J gave up 0 bases, with 14 bases separating them. The CDR3 sequence: CSVCGEMPNYGYTL. CDR3 in DNA: TGCAGCGTCTGTGGGGAAATGCCTAACTATGGCTACACCCTC.

A remark on this clonotype: The CDR3 does not close with the conserved phenylalanine or tryptophan, likely indicating a read error. CDR3 nucleotides: TGCGCCAGCAGCCCCGACCGGTCAAGCAGACCTTACGAGCAGTACATC. Translation gives CASSPDRSSRPYEQYI. The V gene is TRBV4-1, the J gene TRBJ2-7; D remains ambiguous. This CDR3 has 16 residues. Germline CDR1 MGHRA, CDR2 YSYEKL. The germline V and J ends were trimmed by 4 bases and 4 bases, with 20 bases remaining between them.

Details on this clonotype: A much larger clone differs from this one at a single base, so this may be a read error. The DNA is left out, because the CDR3 cannot be placed on it with certainty; the CDR3 is given as TCRdb lists it. The chain couples TRBV30 to TRBJ2-7; the table's TRBD1 call for D was not verified on the DNA. With termini counted, the CDR3 has 12 amino acids. Germline assignment: CDR1 GTSNPN and CDR2 SVGIG (reference sequence). The CDR3 here is CAWGGGAYEEYF.

As to this clonotype: A much larger clone differs from this one at a single base, so this may be a read error. This chain connects TRBV7-9 to TRBJ2-7, with D possibly TRBD2 on 5 matching bases. Germline V gives CDR1 SEHNR, CDR2 FQNEAQ (reference sequence). V gave up 5 bases and J gave up 10 bases, with 15 bases separating them. This CDR3 spans 12 amino acids. CDR3 loop: CASSPGWFLQYF. The CDR3 DNA follows: TGTGCCAGCAGCCCGGGGTGGTTCCTCCAGTACTTC.

This clonotype was seen ten or more times. The chain links TRBV6-1 to TRBJ2-5; 8 nucleotides align to TRBD2. The CDR3 runs 14 residues. V gave up 8 bases and J gave up 1 base; unmatched junction bases: 6. Germline V CDR1 and CDR2: MNHNS, SASEGT. The CDR3 DNA follows: TGTGCCAGCGAGGTTAGCGGGACCCAAGAGACCCAGTACTTC. Encoded protein: CASEVSGTQETQYF.

This clonotype appeared a few times. The CDR3 carries no conserved terminal phenylalanine or tryptophan, so it likely arises from a read error. The gene calls are TRBV6-2 or TRBV6-3 and TRBJ2-3, with D uncertain. The germline gives CDR1 MNHEY, CDR2 SVGEGT. V was shortened by 4 bases and J by 2 bases, with 16 bases between the two germline ends. The CDR3 runs 16 residues. CDR3 protein: CASSCSGRPSTDTQYL. The DNA of the CDR3 is TGTGCCAGCAGTTGCTCCGGACGTCCTTCCACAGATACGCAGTATTTA.

This chain's CDR3 is CANREGDTTYGYTF. As DNA, the CDR3 is TGTGCCAACAGAGAGGGGGACACCACATATGGCTACACCTTC. The chain recombines TRBV11-2 with TRBJ1-2; a weak D match, TRBD1 (6 bases). The CDR3 is 14 residues long. The V end was cut by 10 bases, the J end by 5 bases, with 20 bases between. Germline V CDR1 and CDR2: SGHAT, FQNNGV.

Worth noting for this clonotype: At one of its ends the junction is not consistent with the germline gene, which may arise from a read error. The chain is built from TRBV6-5 and TRBJ2-2; D not certain. The CDR3 totals 15 residues. Germline-derived CDR1 and CDR2 are MNHEY and SVGAGI. The CDR3 loop reads CASSHLDSDTGELFF. The CDR3 region has the DNA TGTGCTAGCAGTCACCTCGACTCCGACACCGGGGAGCTGTTTTTT.

By proportion, this clonotype is medium-sized (0.01 to 0.1%). The DNA for the CDR3 is TGTGCCAGCAGCCCCCAGGGTGGGGGCACCATATATTTT. This encodes CASSPQGGGTIYF. The rearrangement links TRBV11-2 to TRBJ1-3; tentative D call: TRBD1 (5 bases). Trimming removed 5 bases at V and 9 bases at J, with 14 bases between. There are 13 residues in the CDR3. From germline, CDR1 is SGHAT and CDR2 FQNNGV.

With regard to this clonotype: A read error may account for a junction end that differs from germline. The V call is TRBV6-5, the J call TRBJ2-6; possibly TRBD1 for D (6 bases). The CDR3 covers 16 residues. Germline V gives CDR1 MNHEY, CDR2 SVGAGI. The CDR3 DNA reads as TGTGCCTGCAGGTCAGAGGACAGATCCGGGGCCAACGTCCTGACTTTC. It is translated as CACRSEDRSGANVLTF.

In regard to this clonotype: A much larger clone sits a single nucleotide away, making a read error possible. The CDR3 here is CASSGGQLSTEAFF. The CDR3 region has the DNA TGCGCCAGCAGCGGGGGACAACTGAGCACTGAAGCTTTCTTT. The V and J genes are TRBV5-1 and TRBJ1-1, with D perhaps matching TRBD1 (6 bases). CDR3 length: 14 amino acids. Per the germline V gene, CDR1 is SGHRS and CDR2 is YFSETQ. Trimming took 4 bases from V and 4 from J, leaving 14 bases between them.